A single T cell receptor beta chain is shown here with its context. Seattle-derived patients entered the study during active infection and were followed longitudinally. The authors' processing: Reference gene primer amplification gave nucleated cell count estimates. Clones were sequenced by immunoSEQ multiplex PCR, and TCRdb holds only the in-frame ones, with some missing. The V and J calls and clone size come from that table; D and trimming were worked out from the DNA. The table has about 150,000 clones, approximately 92% seen once. Germline-derived CDR1 and CDR2 are SGHDT and YYEEEE. V dropped 2 bases and J dropped 1; count of bases not matched to a gene: 4. This CDR3 has 15 amino acids. The data stem from a study of blood T cell repertoires in COVID-19. Across the study: COVID-19 samples from acute and convalescent phases originated in the United States, Italy and Spain.

The clonotype comes from a man aged 18 to 35 with COVID-19, enrolled during active disease. Sequencing was carried out using peripheral blood. The chain carries TRBV5-6 and TRBJ2-3; 7 nucleotides align to TRBD1. The DNA of the CDR3 is TGTGCCAGCAGCTTTCGACAGGGTGGCACAGATACGCAGTATTTT. Encoded protein: CASSFRQGGTDTQYF.